These T cell receptor beta chains were read from a single sample in a study of blood T cells in healthy people across ages. TCRdb reanalysed the 5' RACE reads using MiXCR and keeps one entry per CDR3 protein. The repertoire includes 1,100,000 or so distinct CDR3 sequences, roughly 45% of them detected once, and approximately 17% sits in the top ten. The material sequenced was blood. These receptors originate from a woman in her sixties in good health. The CDR3 runs from the conserved cysteine through the conserved F or W. The D gene is left open where the match is weak. Not every row has a clone size; where given, it reads once, few, many or a size class.

TRBV6-5	TRBJ2-3	TRBD2	-	TGTGCCAGCAGTCGAGCGGGACTGGGGACAGATACGCAGTATTTT	CASSRAGLGTDTQYF
TRBV4-1	TRBJ1-5	-	few	TGCGCCAGCAGCCAAGCACAGGGTTCCAATCAGCCCCAGCATTTT	CASSQAQGSNQPQHF
TRBV6-5	TRBJ1-6	TRBD1	few	TGTGCCAGCAGCAACATAATCACGGACAGGTCTTCACCCCTCCACTTT	CASSNIITDRSSPLHF
TRBV20-1	TRBJ2-1	TRBD1	-	TGCAGTGCTAGACGGACAGGACGCATTGGCAATGAGCAGTTCTTC	CSARRTGRIGNEQFF
TRBV20-1	TRBJ1-4	TRBD1	-	TGCAGTGCACTCAGACAGGGCTTTAATGAAAAACTGTTTTTT	CSALRQGFNEKLFF
TRBV2	TRBJ2-5	TRBD2	-	TGTGCCAGCGGACTAGCGGGAGAGACCCAGTACTTC	CASGLAGETQYF
TRBV10-2	TRBJ2-7	-	-	TGCGCCAGCAGAGGGGGCGGGAGACCCTACGAGCAGTACTTC	CASRGGGRPYEQYF
TRBV5-1	TRBJ2-1	TRBD2	once	TGCGCCAGCAGCTTGGAGACTAGCGGGAGGGTTTACAATGAGCAGTTCTTC	CASSLETSGRVYNEQFF
TRBV20-1	TRBJ2-7	-	many	TGCAGTGCTAGACTTTCGGGGGACGAGCAGTACTTC	CSARLSGDEQYF
TRBV28	TRBJ2-7	TRBD1	-	TGTGCCAGCAGTTTACAGGGGGATTCCTACGAGCAGTACTTC	CASSLQGDSYEQYF
TRBV7-2	TRBJ2-5	TRBD2	-	TGTGCCAGCAGCTTTTCTAGCGGGAGACCTCAAGAGACCCAGTACTTC	CASSFSSGRPQETQYF
TRBV6-2/TRBV6-3	TRBJ2-1	-	few	TGTGCCAGCACCCTAAGACCCAGCGGGCTTGTTAGCCACAATGAGCAGTTCTTC	CASTLRPSGLVSHNEQFF
TRBV4-2	TRBJ1-2	-	-	TGTGCCAGCAGCCAAGATTCCGGGAGGGGAACGGGCTATGGCTACACCTTC	CASSQDSGRGTGYGYTF
TRBV13	TRBJ2-5	-	-	TGTGCCAGCACCTCAGCCGGGGGGACCCAGTACTTC	CASTSAGGTQYF
TRBV2	TRBJ1-1	-	few	TGTGCCAGCAGTGACAGGGCCATAACTGAAGCTTTCTTT	CASSDRAITEAFF
TRBV18	TRBJ1-2	-	-	TGTGCCAGCTCTCCCACTTCCCAGGGGCGCAGATTATTATTCGGCTACACCTTC	CASSPTSQGRRLLFGYTF
TRBV7-2	TRBJ2-7	-	-	TGTGCCGGATCGATTGTCTCCTACGAGCAGTACTTC	CAGSIVSYEQYF
TRBV29-1	TRBJ2-7	-	-	TGCAGCGTCTTTCAGGCCTACGAGCAGTACTTC	CSVFQAYEQYF
TRBV20-1	TRBJ2-7	-	few	TGCAGTGCTTACCGCCTCTACGAGCAGTACTTC	CSAYRLYEQYF
TRBV5-5	TRBJ2-6	-	few	TGTGCCAGCAGCTTTCGGGACACAACCTCTGGGGCCAACGTCCTGACTTTC	CASSFRDTTSGANVLTF
TRBV7-9	TRBJ2-1	TRBD2	few	TGTGCCAGCAGCTCGGGACTAGCGTTCAATGAGCAGTTCTTC	CASSSGLAFNEQFF
TRBV12-3/TRBV12-4	TRBJ2-5	-	-	TGTGCCAGCAGTTTAAGTAACACTCTCCCAGGAGAGACCCAGTACTTC	CASSLSNTLPGETQYF
TRBV5-1	TRBJ2-7	TRBD1	many	TGTGCCAGCAGCCGCGGACAGGGGTACGAGCAGTACTTC	CASSRGQGYEQYF
TRBV10-3	TRBJ2-7	-	-	TGTGCCATCAGTGAGTCCGGGAATGAGCAGTACTTC	CAISESGNEQYF
TRBV29-1	TRBJ1-2	TRBD1	-	TGCAGCGCGGGACAGGGGATTAACCATGGCTACACCTTC	CSAGQGINHGYTF
TRBV29-1	TRBJ2-7	TRBD1	-	TGCAGCGTTGAGACAGGGGCTAGTTACGAGCAGTACTTC	CSVETGASYEQYF
TRBV18	TRBJ2-2	-	-	TGTGCCAGCTCACCCTCGCTGGCCCTAGGGTTCGCGAACACCGGGGAGCTGTTTTTT	CASSPSLALGFANTGELFF
TRBV9	TRBJ1-1	TRBD1	-	TGTGCCAGCACCCCAGGGACAGGGACATTTAGGACTGAAGCTTTCTTT	CASTPGTGTFRTEAFF
TRBV20-1	TRBJ2-3	TRBD2	few	TGCAGTGCTAGAGATTTGGCTAGCGGTACAGATACGCAGTATTTT	CSARDLASGTDTQYF
TRBV20-1	TRBJ2-5	-	once	TGCAGTGCCCCTGGGGGCGGGATAAACCAAGAGACCCAGTACTTC	CSAPGGGINQETQYF
TRBV20-1	TRBJ2-3	TRBD2	-	TGCAGTGCTGGGGGGCAACTAGCGGGAAGCACGCCAGATACGCAGTATTTT	CSAGGQLAGSTPDTQYF
TRBV4-2	TRBJ1-5	-	-	TGTGCCAGCAGCCAAGATTTGGGGCAGCCCAGTAGCAATCAGCCCCAGCATTTT	CASSQDLGQPSSNQPQHF
TRBV5-1	TRBJ2-5	-	-	TGCCCCGGGACTGGCAACAATGAGCAGTACTTC	CPGTGNNEQYF
TRBV21-1	TRBJ2-7	-	-	TGTGCCAGCAGCAAAGAGGCCGCCGCCTACGAGCAGTACTTC	CASSKEAAAYEQYF
TRBV4-3	TRBJ2-7	-	-	TGCGCCAGCAGCCAAGCGCAGGGACGAGACGAGCAGTACTTC	CASSQAQGRDEQYF
TRBV12-3/TRBV12-4	TRBJ1-1	-	-	TGTGCCAGCAGTCCGGACGGACGAGGCACTGAAGCTTTCTTT	CASSPDGRGTEAFF
TRBV6-1	TRBJ1-4	-	-	TGTGCCAGCAGTGAAAGGAGGCCGCCTAATGAAAAACTGTTTTTT	CASSERRPPNEKLFF
TRBV7-9	TRBJ2-3	TRBD2	-	TGTGCCAGCAGCCGCTGGACTAGAACTAGCACAGATACGCAGTATTTT	CASSRWTRTSTDTQYF
TRBV3-1	TRBJ1-6	-	-	TGTGCCAGCAGCCCCCTGGACATAGGGATCGGTTCACCCCTCCACTTT	CASSPLDIGIGSPLHF
TRBV6-5	TRBJ2-1	TRBD1	-	TGTGCCAGCAGGCCACAGGGGGCGAGGGGAGGTGAGCAGTTCTTC	CASRPQGARGGEQFF